A single sample is the source of the 19 T cell receptor beta chains below, sequenced in a study of OX40 agonist ivuxolimab in advanced cancers. Clones were read by immunoSEQ multiplex PCR, and TCRdb kept only the in-frame ones, dropping some. The table includes tens of thousands of clones, roughly 84% detected once. This material consisted of CD4+ or CD8+ T cells sorted from blood, taken in a trial of the OX40 agonist ivuxolimab. Receptor source: an adult with an advanced solid tumor such as melanoma, head and neck, liver or kidney cancer.

The chain combines TRBV11-3 with TRBJ2-1; 12 bases line up with TRBD2. Germline V gene lookup returns CDR1 SGHNT and CDR2 YENEEA. The CDR3 extends over 16 amino acids. V trimming: 5 bases; J trimming: 9 bases; junction bases outside the gene matches: 11. The CDR3 DNA is TGTGCCAGCAGCCCATATACTAGCGGGGGGAATACTGAGCAGTTCTTC. Its translation: CASSPYTSGGNTEQFF.

This chain joins TRBV2 and TRBJ2-1; possibly TRBD1 for D (8 bases). V lost 1 base, J lost 7 bases, and 11 bases lay in between. Per germline, CDR1 SNHLY and CDR2 FYNNEI. The CDR3 has 14 residues. This CDR3 is CASSEVQGGNEQFF. The CDR3 coding sequence is TGTGCCAGCAGTGAAGTACAGGGGGGGAATGAGCAGTTCTTC. Supplemented by reference TRBV2 and TRBJ2-1, the full variable domain reads EPEVTQTPSHQVTQMGQEVILRCVPISNHLYFYWYRQILGQKVEFLVSFYNNEISEKSEIFDDQFSVERPDGSNFTLKIRSTKLEDSAMYFCASSEVQGGNEQFFGPGTRLTVL.

The V gene is TRBV4-2, the J gene TRBJ2-7; 12 bases fit TRBD1. Unmatched junction bases numbered 4, after V lost 5 bases and J lost 2 bases. CDR3 size: 15 residues. The germline CDR1 and CDR2 sequences are LGHNA and YNFKEQ. The chain's CDR3 is CASSDGDRGPYEQYF. The CDR3 DNA reads TGTGCCAGCAGCGACGGGGACAGGGGGCCCTACGAGCAGTACTTC.

The chain is built from TRBV19 and TRBJ2-7, with TRBD1 as a possible D gene (7 bases). Germline CDR1 is LNHDA and CDR2 is SQIVND (reference sequence). V lost 9 bases and J lost 5, with 23 bases in between. CDR3 length equals 15 residues. CDR3 loop: CASNTRGAFFDEQYF. The CDR3 DNA is TGTGCCAGCAATACCAGGGGGGCTTTTTTCGACGAGCAGTACTTC.

The chain links TRBV19 to TRBJ1-1; 7 nucleotides align to TRBD1. The V gene's germline CDR1 is LNHDA and CDR2 SQIVND (reference sequence). After removal of 8 bases from V and 3 bases from J, the junction contained 9 bases not matched to a gene. The CDR3 runs 14 residues. The CDR3 region is CASGGQAVDTEAFF. The CDR3, as DNA: TGTGCCAGTGGAGGACAGGCCGTGGACACTGAAGCTTTCTTT.

The genes are TRBV6-1 and TRBJ2-7, with 8 bases identical to TRBD2. The V and J ends lost 7 bases and 7 bases, in that order; junction bases with no gene match: 9. CDR3 length: 13 residues. Germline CDR1 is MNHNS and CDR2 is SASEGT. CDR3 protein: CASTSGTRLEQYF. The CDR3 DNA reads as TGTGCCAGCACTTCCGGGACTAGGTTGGAGCAGTACTTC.

V usage is TRBV4-1 and J usage is TRBJ1-3; unclear D gene. Trimming pared 2 bases from V and 1 base from J, leaving 9 bases between. There are 15 residues in the CDR3. Germline CDR1 MGHRA, CDR2 YSYEKL. This chain's CDR3 is CASSQRSESGNTIYF. The CDR3 DNA is TGCGCCAGCAGCCAAAGGAGCGAATCTGGAAACACCATATATTTT.

This chain connects TRBV6-4 to TRBJ1-6; a possible D gene is TRBD1 (6 bases). The V and J ends lost 6 bases and 5 bases respectively, with 11 bases between them. The germline gives CDR1 MRHNA, CDR2 SNTAGT. CDR3 length: 14 amino acids. For the CDR3, the DNA is TGTGCCAGCAGCTCTACAGGGAATAATTCACCCCTCCACTTT. It is translated as CASSSTGNNSPLHF.

This clone was picked up one time. The V call is TRBV4-1, the J call TRBJ1-2; D is perhaps TRBD1 (5 bases). Per the germline V gene, CDR1 is MGHRA and CDR2 is YSYEKL. The CDR3 runs 15 residues. V lost 0 bases and J 4 bases, leaving 12 bases between the germline ends. Here the CDR3 DNA reads TGCGCCAGCAGCCAAGATGCGGGGGGGAGCTATGGCTACACCTTC. This translates into CASSQDAGGSYGYTF.

In its sample, this clone was seen a few times. This rearrangement joins TRBV6-6 to TRBJ1-1; the match to TRBD1 covers 8 bases. CDR1 is MNHNY and CDR2 is SVGAGI in the germline V gene (reference sequence). V shed 7 bases, J shed 4 bases, and the junction held 14 bases outside the gene matches. The CDR3 is 16 amino acids. CDR3 loop: CASTITPGGSGTEAFF. The CDR3 DNA reads TGTGCCAGCACCATAACTCCAGGGGGCTCGGGCACTGAAGCTTTCTTT.

V usage is TRBV29-1 and J usage is TRBJ1-4; tentative D call: TRBD1 (6 bases). Trimming shortened V by 6 bases and J by 4 bases, and 15 bases separated the two germline ends. This CDR3 comprises 14 residues. Germline-derived CDR1 and CDR2 are SQVTM and ANQGSEA. CDR3 DNA sequence: TGCAGCGTCCGAAAGGGGGGCAGTAATGAAAAACTGTTTTTT. This codes for CSVRKGGSNEKLFF.

About this clone: Germline and junction disagree at one end, which may indicate a read error. The same CDR3 can be traced to other DNA sequences in this sample. This CDR3 is CASSQRYGGNTEAFF. Written as DNA, the CDR3 is TGCGCCAGTAGCCAAAGGTACGGTGGGAACACTGAAGCTTTCTTT. The J gene is TRBJ1-1, the V gene TRBV4-1; D is unclear. Germline V gene lookup returns CDR1 MGHRA and CDR2 YSYEKL. The CDR3 loop spans 15 amino acids.

The rearrangement links TRBV29-1 to TRBJ1-1; D is perhaps TRBD1 (6 bases). The germline V gene has CDR1 SQVTM and CDR2 ANQGSEA. This CDR3 comprises 15 residues. The V end was cut by 3 bases, the J end by 6 bases, with 20 bases between. The CDR3 coding sequence is TGCAGCGTTGACGAGCGAGGGGGTTCGTATGCTGAAGCTTTCTTT. It codes for CSVDERGGSYAEAFF.

The J gene is TRBJ1-4, the V gene TRBV28, with 7 bases that match TRBD1. Germline CDR1 and CDR2: MDHEN and SYDVKM. The CDR3 is 15 amino acids. V lost 4 bases, J lost 8 bases, and 10 bases stayed unmatched. The CDR3 region has the DNA TGTGCCAGCAGTTCAACAGGGGAGGGGCGGGAAAAACTGTTTTTT. Protein: CASSSTGEGREKLFF. Using reference TRBV28 and TRBJ1-4 for the parts outside the CDR3, the full variable domain is DVKVTQSSRYLVKRTGEKVFLECVQDMDHENMFWYRQDPGLGLRLIYFSYDVKMKEKGDIPEGYSVSREKKERFSLILESASTNQTSMYLCASSSTGEGREKLFFGSGTQLSVL.

This chain links TRBV28 with TRBJ2-7; D tentatively reads TRBD1 or TRBD2 (5 bases each). Germline assignment: CDR1 MDHEN and CDR2 SYDVKM. V lost 6 bases and J 2 bases, leaving 14 bases between the germline ends. The CDR3 consists of 14 residues. The CDR3 nucleotides are TGTGCCAGCAGCACTCCGGGACGGACCTACGAGCAGTACTTC. Protein: CASSTPGRTYEQYF.

The genes are TRBV18 and TRBJ2-3; unclear D gene. The CDR3 length is 14 residues. In germline, CDR1 is KGHSH, CDR2 LQKENI. V lost 3 bases and J lost 6, with 13 bases in between. CDR3 amino acids: CASSPRADRDTQYF. The CDR3 nucleotides read TGTGCCAGCTCACCTCGGGCAGACCGCGATACGCAGTATTTT.

This clone was observed a handful of times. The chain carries TRBV29-1 and TRBJ2-3, with 10 bases lining up with TRBD1. Unmatched junction bases numbered 4, after V lost 8 bases and J lost 2 bases. Germline V lookup: CDR1 SQVTM, CDR2 ANQGSEA. This CDR3 region has 13 residues. CDR3 sequence (DNA): TGCAGCTTAAGACAGGGGGCCACAGATACGCAGTATTTT. Encoded protein: CSLRQGATDTQYF.

This clone appeared a few times. Other DNA sequences of this sample code for an identical CDR3. The V and J genes are TRBV2 and TRBJ1-1; D unclear. Per the germline V gene, CDR1 is SNHLY and CDR2 is FYNNEI. The CDR3 runs 13 residues. Trimming pared 4 bases from V and 2 bases from J, leaving 8 bases between. CDR3 loop: CASSVGVNTEAFF. CDR3 DNA: TGTGCCAGCAGTGTTGGGGTAAACACTGAAGCTTTCTTT.

The chain is built from TRBV18 and TRBJ2-5; D perhaps matches TRBD1 (5 bases). The germline V and J ends were trimmed by 3 bases and 5 bases, with 13 bases remaining between them. CDR1 and CDR2 (germline): KGHSH, LQKENI. There are 14 residues in the CDR3. This CDR3 is CASSPGSRAETQYF. CDR3 bases: TGTGCCAGCTCACCCGGAAGCAGGGCGGAGACCCAGTACTTC.